A selection of T cell receptor beta chains follows, all from one sample in a study of early T cells in non-severe SARS-CoV-2 infection. TCRdb called the 5' RACE reads again in MiXCR, with one record for every CDR3 protein. The sample comprises more than 95,000 distinct CDR3 sequences, around a sixth of which are singletons, and 0.95% to 1.5% rests with the top ten. The source material was whole blood. The origin of the receptors is an adult who was a healthcare worker with PCR-confirmed SARS-CoV-2 infection or an uninfected control (not recorded which). The conserved cysteine and the conserved F or W are not part of the CDR3 here. D genes are given only for firm matches.

d_call j_call v_call cdr3_aa
- TRBJ2-2 TRBV11-2 ASSLYSDGELL
- TRBJ2-7 TRBV2 ASSTTWRDEQY
TRBD2 TRBJ2-2 TRBV5-1 ASSWTTSDPGELF
- TRBJ2-2 TRBV6-2/TRBV6-3 ANSLLGGHDTGELF
- TRBJ1-1 TRBV20-1 SARPPGQNTEAF
TRBD2 TRBJ2-1 TRBV7-2 ASSLASSGGVYNEQF
TRBD1 TRBJ1-6 TRBV15 ATSSDRGNSPLH
- TRBJ2-7 TRBV29-1 SVEIRDIDPYEQY
- TRBJ2-1 TRBV7-2 ASSLAPAVPYNEQF
- TRBJ2-7 TRBV20-1 SARRGPREQY
- TRBJ1-6 TRBV27 ASSFSTGTSSYNSPLH
- TRBJ1-2 TRBV11-2 ASSLNRNYGYT
- TRBJ1-1 TRBV28 ASSPWNTEAF
TRBD2 TRBJ2-1 TRBV7-9 ASSPGTSGGPYNEQF
- TRBJ1-1 TRBV18 ASSPTQNTEAF
- TRBJ2-2 TRBV24-1 ATSDFGENTGELF
- TRBJ1-5 TRBV7-9 ASSLAGADQPQH
- TRBJ1-1 TRBV28 ASFTLGGLTEAF
TRBD1 TRBJ2-5 TRBV6-1 ASSERDREAMY
TRBD2 TRBJ2-2 TRBV28 ASSWREETSYTGELF
- TRBJ1-4 TRBV7-2 ASSLQARQANEKLF
- TRBJ2-7 TRBV28 ASSIAVGEQY
- TRBJ2-7 TRBV4-3 ASSQYRGTAYEQY
- TRBJ2-6 TRBV7-8 ASSLAIATGANVLT
- TRBJ2-7 TRBV12-3/TRBV12-4 ASSLDRLYEQY
TRBD2 TRBJ2-1 TRBV28 ASIPDRGLAGDEQF
- TRBJ1-1 TRBV20-1 SASDSTTMNTEAF
- TRBJ2-1 TRBV7-2 ASSLVVADSYNEQF
- TRBJ1-1 TRBV28 ATHYVGTEAF
- TRBJ2-2 TRBV11-2 ASSLVLANTGELF
- TRBJ2-3 TRBV7-9 ASSPKEGEVTDTQY
- TRBJ2-3 TRBV12-3/TRBV12-4 ASSLSQDADTQY
- TRBJ1-1 TRBV6-5 ASSYFGPADTEAF
- TRBJ2-4 TRBV20-1 SARDPRGGDIQY
- TRBJ2-7 TRBV11-2 ASSLEGRGTIYEQY
TRBD1 TRBJ2-2 TRBV30 AGQGANGELF
- TRBJ2-1 TRBV4-2 ASSQSGGPEQF
- TRBJ1-5 TRBV7-2 ASSLVSHQPQH
TRBD2 TRBJ2-1 TRBV30 ASRTSGGPFSYNEQF
- TRBJ2-6 TRBV6-5 ASSLSSGGANVLT
- TRBJ1-2 TRBV20-1 SARAGGERANYGYT
- TRBJ1-2 TRBV2 ASSEIPDTYGYT